Shown below are 26 T cell receptor beta chains from a single sample sequenced in a study of blood T cell repertoires in COVID-19. Measured with immunoSEQ multiplex PCR; TCRdb has only the in-frame clones, and not every one. The sample contains about 270,000 clones, under 95% of which appear only once. The sequenced sample was PBMCs or T cells enriched from blood (not recorded which). The receptors shown here come from a man aged 35 to 55 who had been exposed to COVID-19.

This clone was picked up a small number of times. V gene TRBV5-5 combines with J gene TRBJ1-4; D gene unclear. Germline V gene data show CDR1 as SGHKS and CDR2 as YYEKEE (reference sequence). The CDR3 length is 14 residues. Trimming took off 2 bases at V and 6 bases at J, with 11 bases between the two ends. CDR3 nucleotide sequence: TGTGCCAGCAGCTTAAGAGTCCTCCATGAAAAACTGTTTTTT. This codes for CASSLRVLHEKLFF. The whole variable domain, remainder taken from reference TRBV5-5 and TRBJ1-4, is DAGVTQSPTHLIKTRGQQVTLRCSPISGHKSVSWYQQVLGQGPQFIFQYYEKEERGRGNFPDRFSARQFPNYSSELNVNALLLGDSALYLCASSLRVLHEKLFFGSGTQLSVL.

Only a few counts were recorded for this clone. V and J are TRBV30 and TRBJ1-5; no firm D call. CDR1 GTSNPN and CDR2 SVGIG come from the germline V gene (reference sequence). Trimming removed 5 bases from V and 0 bases from J, with 8 bases in between. CDR3 length: 13 amino acids. This CDR3 reads CAWGRYSNQPQHF. DNA of the CDR3: TGTGCCTGGGGACGGTATAGCAATCAGCCCCAGCATTTT.

V usage is TRBV24-1 and J usage is TRBJ2-1; the match to TRBD2 covers 7 bases. CDR1 is KGHDR and CDR2 is SFDVKD in the germline V gene. With 0 bases clipped from V and 1 base from J, the junction kept 2 bases outside the gene matches. The CDR3 loop spans 16 amino acids. CDR3 nucleotides: TGTGCCACCAGTGATTTGATCGGGGGGTCCTACAATGAGCAGTTCTTC. Translated: CATSDLIGGSYNEQFF.

The V gene is TRBV20-1, the J gene TRBJ1-2; D not resolved. The CDR3 spans 11 residues. Germline CDR1 is DFQATT and CDR2 is SNEGSKA (reference sequence). V lost 2 bases and J lost 4, with 5 bases in between. CDR3 sequence: CSARQIYGYTF. CDR3 nucleotide sequence: TGCAGTGCTAGACAAATCTATGGCTACACCTTC.

The rearrangement joins TRBV6-4 to TRBJ2-1, with 12 positions matching TRBD1. CDR3 size: 15 residues. Trimming removed 6 bases from V and 5 bases from J; junction bases left unmatched: 5. Germline V gene data show CDR1 as MRHNA and CDR2 as SNTAGT. The CDR3 sequence is CASRKGQGAHNEQFF. The DNA for the CDR3 is TGTGCCAGCAGGAAGGGACAGGGGGCACACAATGAGCAGTTCTTC.

The V and J genes are TRBV5-8 and TRBJ2-3; weak D call: TRBD2 (6 bases). This CDR3 contains 12 residues. Trimming took off 4 bases at V and 3 bases at J, with 6 bases between the two ends. Looked up from germline, CDR1 is SGHTS and CDR2 is YDEGEE. CDR3 coding DNA: TGTGCCAGCAGCCGGGGGACAGATACGCAGTATTTT. This codes for CASSRGTDTQYF.

The chain links TRBV9 to TRBJ2-7; tentative D call: TRBD1 (6 bases). CDR1 is SGDLS, CDR2 YYNGEE, per germline. The CDR3 covers 14 residues. The V and J ends lost 3 bases and 2 bases respectively, with 12 bases between them. The CDR3, as DNA: TGTGCCAGCAGCGGACGGGACAAACCCTACGAGCAGTACTTC. This codes for CASSGRDKPYEQYF. The whole variable domain, remainder taken from reference TRBV9 and TRBJ2-7, is DSGVTQTPKHLITATGQRVTLRCSPRSGDLSVYWYQQSLDQGLQFLIQYYNGEERAKGNILERFSAQQFPDLHSELNLSSLELGDSALYFCASSGRDKPYEQYFGPGTRLTVT.

V gene TRBV10-3 combines with J gene TRBJ1-1; TRBD1 matches 9 bases. Unmatched junction bases numbered 5, after V lost 6 bases and J lost 3 bases. The CDR3 totals 14 residues. Germline CDR1 and CDR2: ENHRY and SYGVKD. CDR3 nucleotides: TGTGCCATCAGGGACAGGGGAGGCGACACTGAAGCTTTCTTT. This translates into CAIRDRGGDTEAFF.

The chain uses TRBV6-5 and TRBJ2-1, with 7 positions matching TRBD2. V gave up 3 bases and J gave up 8 bases; unmatched junction bases: 10. Germline loops: CDR1 MNHEY, CDR2 SVGAGI. The CDR3 has 15 residues. CDR3 amino acids: CASSYRLAVSDEQFF. The DNA for the CDR3 is TGTGCCAGCAGTTATAGGCTAGCGGTAAGCGATGAGCAGTTCTTC.

This chain connects TRBV5-4 to TRBJ1-6; 10 nucleotides match TRBD1. Germline V gene lookup returns CDR1 SGHNT and CDR2 YYREEE (reference sequence). The junction had 4 bases not matched to a gene; V was cut back by 0 bases and J by 10 bases. The CDR3 has 15 amino acids. CDR3 sequence reads: CASSLEDRGRSPLHF. The CDR3 DNA is TGTGCCAGCAGCTTGGAGGACAGGGGGAGATCACCCCTCCACTTT.

This clone was picked up one time. The V and J genes are TRBV3-1 (or the pseudogene TRBV3-2) and TRBJ1-3; weak D call: TRBD1 (5 bases). V dropped 4 bases and J dropped 0 bases, with 13 bases sitting between them. CDR1 is LGHDT and CDR2 is YNNKEL in the germline V gene (reference sequence). The CDR3 sequence is 16 residues long. The CDR3 region has the DNA TGTGCCAGCAGCCCGGAGACAGCGAGCTCTGGAAACACCATATATTTT. Its translation is CASSPETASSGNTIYF.

The V call is TRBV6-5, the J call TRBJ1-1; TRBD1 matches 9 bases. The CDR3 is 16 residues long. V was clipped by 2 bases and J by 6 bases; unmatched bases: 10. The germline V gene encodes CDR1 MNHEY and CDR2 SVGAGI. The CDR3 sequence is CASSYAPGTGKSEAFF. CDR3 in DNA: TGTGCCAGCAGTTACGCCCCCGGGACAGGGAAATCTGAAGCTTTCTTT.

The DNA for the CDR3 is TGTGCCAGCAGCTTGGTGGGGACAGGGTTTAAAGAAAAACTGTTTTTT. This encodes CASSLVGTGFKEKLFF. The rearrangement uses TRBV5-6 and TRBJ1-4; 9 nucleotides match TRBD1. Germline trimming cut 0 bases from V and 8 bases from J; bases unmatched to any gene: 8. Germline V gives CDR1 SGHDT, CDR2 YYEEEE. CDR3 size: 16 residues.

The chain links TRBV28 to TRBJ1-1; no reliable D call. CDR3 length: 16 amino acids. Germline CDR1 is MDHEN and CDR2 is SYDVKM. Trimming shortened V by 6 bases and J by 1 base, and 18 bases separated the two germline ends. CDR3 region: CASRSGTPTRNTEAFF. The DNA of the CDR3 is TGTGCCAGCAGGTCAGGTACCCCGACCCGGAACACTGAAGCTTTCTTT.

J is TRBJ1-1 and V is TRBV6-5; D is perhaps TRBD1 (5 bases). The CDR3 totals 12 residues. V gave up 8 bases and J gave up 7 bases, with 14 bases separating them. Germline loops: CDR1 MNHEY, CDR2 SVGAGI. CDR3: CASSTGGLEAFF. The CDR3 nucleotides are TGTGCCAGCTCAACGGGGGGACTTGAAGCTTTCTTT.

The chain has TRBV11-2 and TRBJ1-5, with D unclear. From germline, CDR1 is SGHAT and CDR2 FQNNGV. This CDR3 is built from 13 residues. V dropped 1 base and J dropped 1 base, with 2 bases sitting between them. The CDR3 DNA follows: TGTGCCAGCAGCTTAGTAAGCAATCAGCCCCAGCATTTT. Translating gives CASSLVSNQPQHF.

This sequence joins TRBV5-6 and TRBJ1-2, with TRBD1 identical over 12 bases. CDR3 length equals 18 residues. The J segment lost 0 bases and the V segment lost 4 bases, leaving 10 bases of the junction unmatched. Germline CDR1 reads SGHDT; CDR2 reads YYEEEE. The CDR3: CASSPGGQGASANYGYTF. CDR3 in DNA: TGTGCCAGCAGCCCGGGGGGACAGGGGGCGTCAGCTAACTATGGCTACACCTTC.

The chain is built from TRBV9 and TRBJ2-3; TRBD2 matches at 13 bases. After removal of 4 bases from V and 3 bases from J, the junction contained 8 bases not matched to a gene. This CDR3 spans 17 amino acids. Germline lookup yields CDR1 SGDLS and CDR2 YYNGEE. This chain's CDR3 is CASSYATSGRGTDTQYF. The DNA of the CDR3 is TGTGCCAGCAGCTATGCAACTAGCGGGAGGGGTACAGATACGCAGTATTTT.

This chain links TRBV5-1 with TRBJ1-4; TRBD1 matches at 8 bases. The CDR3 covers 16 residues. V shed 4 bases and J 8 bases; nucleotides not matched to a gene: 13. Germline V CDR1 and CDR2: SGHRS, YFSETQ. DNA of the CDR3: TGCGCCAGCAGCCGGGCGGGGGACAGGTTGGGAGAAAAACTGTTTTTT. It yields the protein CASSRAGDRLGEKLFF.

This clone was detected only once. This sequence joins TRBV7-9 and TRBJ2-1; TRBD2 aligns across 11 bases. Losses at the gene ends were 5 bases for V and 4 bases for J; bases not matched to a gene: 4. The germline gives CDR1 SEHNR, CDR2 FQNEAQ (reference sequence). This CDR3 is 15 amino acids long. CDR3 sequence: CASSRRLAGYNEQFF. CDR3 DNA sequence: TGTGCCAGCAGCCGACGACTAGCGGGGTACAATGAGCAGTTCTTC.

The table lists this clone with a few counts. J is TRBJ1-1 and V is TRBV9; the D gene is possibly TRBD1 (5 bases). Trimming removed 1 base from V and 1 base from J, with 17 bases in between. This CDR3 contains 17 residues. Per germline, CDR1 SGDLS and CDR2 YYNGEE. The CDR3 reads CASSVIPGQGGNTEAFF. The CDR3 coding sequence is TGTGCCAGCAGCGTAATTCCAGGGCAGGGCGGGAACACTGAAGCTTTCTTT.

This chain links TRBV2 with TRBJ2-3, with 11 bases fitting TRBD2. Per germline, CDR1 SNHLY and CDR2 FYNNEI. J was trimmed by 3 bases and V by 7 bases; bases with no gene match: 9. This CDR3 comprises 16 residues. The CDR3: CASIPLTSGRTDTQYF. CDR3 nucleotides: TGTGCCAGCATTCCTTTAACTAGCGGGAGAACAGATACGCAGTATTTT.

CDR3 bases: TGTGCCAGCAGTGAAGCCCTCGGGTCCCTCACTGAAGCTTTCTTT. As protein: CASSEALGSLTEAFF. The chain is built from TRBV6-1 and TRBJ1-1; D gene ambiguous. The V gene's germline CDR1 is MNHNS and CDR2 SASEGT. CDR3 size: 15 residues. V was pared by 0 bases and J by 4 bases, with 12 bases between.

The chain carries TRBV27 and TRBJ1-2; the match to TRBD1 covers 10 bases. The V gene end was trimmed by 4 bases and the J gene end by 7 bases; junction bases not matched to a gene: 12. Germline CDR1 reads MNHEY; CDR2 reads SMNVEV (reference sequence). This CDR3 has 16 amino acids. CDR3 sequence reads: CASSSRTRQGAVGYTF. DNA of the CDR3: TGTGCCAGCAGTTCGAGAACCCGACAGGGGGCGGTTGGCTACACCTTC.

This rearrangement joins TRBV5-1 to TRBJ2-1, with D unclear. The length of the CDR3 is 11 residues. Germline V gives CDR1 SGHRS, CDR2 YFSETQ. The V and J ends lost 2 bases and 9 bases respectively, with 6 bases between them. CDR3 sequence: CASSLTVEQFF. The DNA for the CDR3 is TGCGCCAGCAGCTTAACGGTTGAGCAGTTCTTC.

The CDR3 here is CASSLYTGVNEQFF. The CDR3 DNA follows: TGTGCCAGCAGTCTATATACAGGGGTCAATGAGCAGTTCTTC. The rearrangement links TRBV27 to TRBJ2-1; 7 bases agree with TRBD1. In germline, CDR1 is MNHEY, CDR2 SMNVEV (reference sequence). The trim removed 5 bases at V and 6 bases at J, leaving 7 bases unmatched. The CDR3 has 14 residues.